This TCR beta chain came from a study of T cell changes during pregnancy in multiple sclerosis. Clones were read by immunoSEQ multiplex PCR, and TCRdb kept only the in-frame ones, dropping some. This table holds roughly 93,000 clones, approximately 89% found once. This clone was counted a single time. The likely explanation is a read error, given a far larger clone one base away. This specimen includes other DNA sequences encoding the same CDR3. V lost 2 bases, J lost 8 bases, and 13 bases lay in between. CDR1 is GTSNPN and CDR2 is SVGIG in the germline V gene (reference sequence). The CDR3 is made up of 13 amino acids.

Sequences were derived from peripheral blood, sampled in the first trimester of pregnancy. The clonotype was recovered from a female donor in good health, enrolled as a control in a pregnancy study. This chain uses TRBV30 with TRBJ1-5, with D maybe TRBD1 (5 bases). As DNA, the CDR3 is TGTGCCTGGAGTCCGCCGGGGGGGGAGCCCCAGCATTTT. It codes for CAWSPPGGEPQHF. The variable domain in full, completed from reference TRBV30 and TRBJ1-5, reads SQTIHQWPATLVQPVGSPLSLECTVEGTSNPNLYWYRQAAGRGLQLLFYSVGIGQISSEVPQNLSASRPQDRQFILSSKKLLLSDSGFYLCAWSPPGGEPQHFGDGTRLSIL.